The present T cell receptor (beta chain) was sequenced within a study of cytomegalovirus exposure and HLA in healthy donors. Study outcomes and limitations: High sensitivity and specificity were reportedly achieved when the classifier diagnosed cytomegalovirus status.

The CDR3 is 16 amino acids. Germline trimming cut 2 bases from V and 7 bases from J; bases unmatched to any gene: 8. In germline, CDR1 is KGHSH, CDR2 LQKENI. Of note for this clone: Its antigen remains unknown.

Using immunoSEQ multiplex PCR, the repertoire was profiled, and TCRdb retains in-frame clones only, with some absent. The table shows fewer than 150,000 clones, with 88% occurring only once. The source of this sequence is a man younger than 30 in good health and CMV-seronegative. The sample comprised PBMCs. The chain is built from TRBV18 and TRBJ2-1; TRBD2 agrees at 10 bases. CDR3 nucleotide sequence: TGTGCCAGCTCACCAACGGGCGCTAGCGGGAGAAATGAGCAGTTCTTC. It yields the protein CASSPTGASGRNEQFF. Drawing the rest from reference TRBV18 and TRBJ2-1, the complete variable domain is NAGVMQNPRHLVRRRGQEARLRCSPMKGHSHVYWYRQLPEEGLKFMVYLQKENIIDESGMPKERFSAEFPKEGPSILRIQQVVRGDSAAYFCASSPTGASGRNEQFFGPGTRLTVL.